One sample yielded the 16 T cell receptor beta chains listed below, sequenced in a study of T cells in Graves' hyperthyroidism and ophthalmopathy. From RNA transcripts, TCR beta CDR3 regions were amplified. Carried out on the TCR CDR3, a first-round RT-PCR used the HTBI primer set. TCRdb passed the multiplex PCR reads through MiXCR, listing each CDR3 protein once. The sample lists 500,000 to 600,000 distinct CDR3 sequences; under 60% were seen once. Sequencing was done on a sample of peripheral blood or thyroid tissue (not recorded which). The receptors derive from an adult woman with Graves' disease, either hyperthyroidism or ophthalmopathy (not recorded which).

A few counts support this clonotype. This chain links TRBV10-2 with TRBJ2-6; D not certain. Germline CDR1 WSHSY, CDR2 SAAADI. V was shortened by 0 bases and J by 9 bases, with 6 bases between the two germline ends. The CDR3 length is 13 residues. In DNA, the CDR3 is TGCGCCAGCAGTGAGTCTGGCCGCAACGTCCTGACTTTC. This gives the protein CASSESGRNVLTF.

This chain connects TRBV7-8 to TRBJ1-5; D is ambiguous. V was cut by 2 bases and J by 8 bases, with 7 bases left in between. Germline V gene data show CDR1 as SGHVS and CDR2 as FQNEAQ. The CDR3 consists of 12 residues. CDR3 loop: CASSLFGEPQHF. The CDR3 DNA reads TGTGCCAGCAGCTTATTCGGGGAGCCCCAGCATTTT.

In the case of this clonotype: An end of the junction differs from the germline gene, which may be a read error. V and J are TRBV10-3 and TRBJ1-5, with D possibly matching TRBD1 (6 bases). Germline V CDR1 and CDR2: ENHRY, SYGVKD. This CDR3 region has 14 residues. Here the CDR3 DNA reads TGTGCCAGCAGTGACAGGAGGACGCATCAGCCCCAGCATTTT. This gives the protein CASSDRRTHQPQHF.

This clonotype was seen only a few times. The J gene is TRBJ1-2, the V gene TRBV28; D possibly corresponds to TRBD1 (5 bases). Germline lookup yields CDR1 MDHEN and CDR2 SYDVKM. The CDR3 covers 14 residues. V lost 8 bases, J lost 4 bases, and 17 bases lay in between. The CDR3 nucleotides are TGTGCCAGCTACAAGAGGGGAGTGGGCTATGGCTACACCTTC. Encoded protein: CASYKRGVGYGYTF.

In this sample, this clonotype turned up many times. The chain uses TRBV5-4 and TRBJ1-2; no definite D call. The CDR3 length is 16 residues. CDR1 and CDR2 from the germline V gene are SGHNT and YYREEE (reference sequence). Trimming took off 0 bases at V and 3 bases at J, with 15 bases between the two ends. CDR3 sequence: CASSLEALDGDYGYTF. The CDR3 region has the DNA TGTGCCAGCAGCTTGGAGGCACTAGACGGGGACTATGGCTACACCTTC.

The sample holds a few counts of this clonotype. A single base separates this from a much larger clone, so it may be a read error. CDR3 sequence: CSARTRTGYYEQYF. CDR3 bases: TGCAGTGCTAGGACCCGGACCGGCTACTACGAGCAGTACTTC. This rearrangement joins TRBV20-1 to TRBJ2-7, with D uncertain. The germline gives CDR1 DFQATT, CDR2 SNEGSKA (reference sequence). This CDR3 region has 14 residues. V was trimmed by 3 bases and J by 3 bases, leaving 15 bases between them.

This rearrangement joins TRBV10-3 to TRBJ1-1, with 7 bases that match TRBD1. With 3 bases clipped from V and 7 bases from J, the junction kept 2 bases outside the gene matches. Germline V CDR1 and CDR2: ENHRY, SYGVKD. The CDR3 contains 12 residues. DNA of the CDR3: TGTGCCATCAGTGACAGGGGGAGTGAAGCTTTCTTT. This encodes CAISDRGSEAFF.

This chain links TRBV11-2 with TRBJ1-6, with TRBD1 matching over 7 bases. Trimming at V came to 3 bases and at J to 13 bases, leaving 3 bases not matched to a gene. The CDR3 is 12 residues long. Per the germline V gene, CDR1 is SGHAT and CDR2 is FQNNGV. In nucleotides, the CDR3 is TGTGCCAGCAGCTTTGCGGACAGGCCCCTCCACTTT. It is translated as CASSFADRPLHF.

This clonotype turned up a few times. The CDR3: CASSVPGQGKETQYF. Written as DNA, the CDR3 is TGTGCCAGCAGCGTACCGGGACAGGGAAAAGAGACCCAGTACTTC. The V and J genes are TRBV7-2 and TRBJ2-5, with 9 nucleotides matching TRBD1. V dropped 5 bases and J dropped 3; count of bases not matched to a gene: 7. Germline V lookup: CDR1 SGHTA, CDR2 FQGNSA. This CDR3 is 15 amino acids long.

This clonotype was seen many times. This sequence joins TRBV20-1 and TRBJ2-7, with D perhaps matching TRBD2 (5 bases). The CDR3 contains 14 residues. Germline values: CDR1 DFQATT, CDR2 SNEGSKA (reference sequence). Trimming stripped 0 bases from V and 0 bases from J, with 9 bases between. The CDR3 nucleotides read TGCAGTGCTAGAGATCGGGAAAGCTCCTACGAGCAGTACTTC. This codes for CSARDRESSYEQYF.

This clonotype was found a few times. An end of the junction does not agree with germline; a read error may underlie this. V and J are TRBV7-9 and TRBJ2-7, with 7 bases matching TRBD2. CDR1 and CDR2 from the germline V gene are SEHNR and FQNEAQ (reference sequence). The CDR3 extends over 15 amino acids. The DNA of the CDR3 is TGTGCCAGCAGCTTGGCCGTCCGGGGACTATACGAGCAGCACTTC. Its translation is CASSLAVRGLYEQHF.

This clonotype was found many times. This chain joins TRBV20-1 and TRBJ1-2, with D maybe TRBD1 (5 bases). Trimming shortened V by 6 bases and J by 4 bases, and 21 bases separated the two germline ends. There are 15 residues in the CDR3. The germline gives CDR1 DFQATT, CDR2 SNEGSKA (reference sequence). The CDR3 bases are TGCAGTGCCGAAGGCAGGGCCTCCCGGGGCTATGGCTACACCTTC. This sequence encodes CSAEGRASRGYGYTF.

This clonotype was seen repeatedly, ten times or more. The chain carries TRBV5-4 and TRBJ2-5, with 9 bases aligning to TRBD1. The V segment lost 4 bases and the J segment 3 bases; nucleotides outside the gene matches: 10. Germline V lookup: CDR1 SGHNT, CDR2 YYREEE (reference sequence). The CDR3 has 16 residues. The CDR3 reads CASSIPLDRGKETQYF. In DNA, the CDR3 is TGTGCCAGCAGCATCCCCCTGGACAGGGGAAAAGAGACCCAGTACTTC.

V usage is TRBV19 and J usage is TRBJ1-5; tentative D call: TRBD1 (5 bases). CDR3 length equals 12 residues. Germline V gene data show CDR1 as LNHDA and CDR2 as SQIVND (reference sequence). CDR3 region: CARGDDNQPQHF. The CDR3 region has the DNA TGTGCTAGAGGGGACGACAATCAGCCCCAGCATTTT.

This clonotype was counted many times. CDR3 in amino acids: CATSDWTDTGELFF. Written as DNA, the CDR3 is TGTGCCACCAGTGATTGGACGGACACCGGGGAGCTGTTTTTT. The V gene is TRBV24-1, the J gene TRBJ2-2; D is unresolved. Per germline, CDR1 KGHDR and CDR2 SFDVKD. The CDR3 contains 14 residues. V gave up 2 bases and J gave up 3 bases, with 6 bases separating them.

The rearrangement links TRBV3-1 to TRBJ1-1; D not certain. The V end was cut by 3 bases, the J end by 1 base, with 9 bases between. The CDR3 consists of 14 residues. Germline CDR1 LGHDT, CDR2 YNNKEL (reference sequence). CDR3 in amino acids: CASSQAGTNTEAFF. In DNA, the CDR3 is TGTGCCAGCAGCCAGGCAGGTACGAACACTGAAGCTTTCTTT.